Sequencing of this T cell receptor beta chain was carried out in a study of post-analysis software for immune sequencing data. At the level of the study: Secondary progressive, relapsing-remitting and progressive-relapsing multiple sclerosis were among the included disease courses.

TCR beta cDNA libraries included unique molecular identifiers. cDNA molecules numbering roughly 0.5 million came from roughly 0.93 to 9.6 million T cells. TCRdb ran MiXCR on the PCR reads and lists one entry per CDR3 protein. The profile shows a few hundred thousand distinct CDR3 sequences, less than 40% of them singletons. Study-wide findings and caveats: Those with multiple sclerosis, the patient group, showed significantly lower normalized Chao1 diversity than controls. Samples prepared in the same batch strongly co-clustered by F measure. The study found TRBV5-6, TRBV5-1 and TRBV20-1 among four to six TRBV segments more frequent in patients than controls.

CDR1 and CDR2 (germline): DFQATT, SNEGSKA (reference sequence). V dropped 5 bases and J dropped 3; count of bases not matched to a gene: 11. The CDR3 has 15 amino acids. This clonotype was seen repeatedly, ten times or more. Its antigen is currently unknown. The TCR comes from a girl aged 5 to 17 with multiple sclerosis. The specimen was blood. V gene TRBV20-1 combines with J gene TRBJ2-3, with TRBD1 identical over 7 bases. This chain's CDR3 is CSASKQGSGTDTQYF. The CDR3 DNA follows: TGCAGTGCTTCTAAACAGGGGAGTGGTACAGATACGCAGTATTTT.